A selection of T cell receptor beta chains follows, all from one sample in a study of cytomegalovirus exposure and HLA in healthy donors. The method was immunoSEQ multiplex PCR; TCRdb's version includes in-frame clones alone and lacks a portion of them. This table has approximately 70,000 clones, roughly 93% appearing once. Sequencing used PBMCs. These receptors were collected from a woman between 18 and 29 years old in good health and CMV-seronegative. Both conserved end residues are part of each CDR3. D genes are given only for firm matches. Only some rows state a clone size, as once, few, many or a class for expanded clones.

.	.	TRBV6-5	TRBJ2-2	CASSLLSNTGELFF	TGTGCCAGCAGTTTACTCTCGAACACCGGGGAGCTGTTTTTT
TRBD2	.	TRBV7-2	TRBJ2-2	CASSYGLAGSYTGELFF	TGTGCCAGCAGCTATGGACTAGCGGGATCCTACACCGGGGAGCTGTTTTTT
TRBD1	.	TRBV28	TRBJ1-2	CASSRGQGGGYTF	TGTGCCAGCAGTCGGGGACAGGGGGGGGGCTACACCTTC
TRBD2	.	TRBV7-2	TRBJ2-5	CASSLRLAGGQETQYF	TGTGCCAGCAGCCTAAGACTAGCGGGGGGTCAAGAGACCCAGTACTTC
.	.	TRBV27	TRBJ1-5	CASSSVGAGYSNQPQHF	TGTGCCAGCAGTTCCGTAGGGGCAGGGTATAGCAATCAGCCCCAGCATTTT
TRBD1	.	TRBV27	TRBJ2-7	CASNPGQGVTSYEQYF	TGTGCCAGCAATCCGGGACAGGGGGTTACCTCGTACGAGCAGTACTTC
TRBD1	.	TRBV6-5	TRBJ2-6	CASSPGTDGPNVLTF	TGTGCCAGCAGCCCGGGGACAGACGGGCCCAACGTCCTGACTTTC
.	.	TRBV10-2	TRBJ1-1	CASSESGGTEAFF	TGCGCCAGCAGTGAGAGCGGGGGGACTGAAGCTTTCTTT
.	.	TRBV6-5	TRBJ2-1	CASSFGRTAYNEQFF	TGTGCCAGCAGTTTCGGTAGGACAGCCTACAATGAGCAGTTCTTC
TRBD2	.	TRBV7-6	TRBJ2-3	CASSLGTSGGPKTDTQYF	TGTGCCAGCAGCCTTGGGACTAGCGGGGGCCCTAAGACAGATACGCAGTATTTT
TRBD1	.	TRBV4-2	TRBJ2-7	CASSQDWAGTGGAYEQYF	TGTGCCAGCAGCCAAGATTGGGCCGGGACAGGGGGCGCGTACGAGCAGTACTTC
TRBD1	.	TRBV5-6	TRBJ1-4	CASSLGDSNEKLFF	TGTGCCAGCAGCTTGGGGGACAGTAATGAAAAACTGTTTTTT
.	.	TRBV6-5	TRBJ2-5	CASSLSFQETQYF	TGTGCCAGCAGCTTGTCCTTCCAAGAGACCCAGTACTTC
.	once	TRBV28	TRBJ1-5	CASSLRGVGNQPQHF	TGTGCCAGCAGTTTACGGGGAGTTGGCAATCAGCCCCAGCATTTT
.	.	TRBV5-1	TRBJ1-6	CASSLGGLDNSPLHF	TGCGCCAGCAGCTTGGGGGGACTGGATAATTCACCCCTCCACTTT
TRBD1	.	TRBV10-2	TRBJ2-2	CASESDRDDLTGELFF	TGCGCCAGCGAAAGCGACAGGGATGATCTCACTGGGGAGCTGTTTTTT
.	.	TRBV25-1	TRBJ1-3	CASSDEGSGNTIYF	TGTGCCAGCAGTGATGAAGGGAGCGGAAACACCATATATTTT
TRBD2	once	TRBV28	TRBJ2-3	CASSPRVGGTGTDTQYF	TGTGCCAGCAGTCCCAGGGTCGGGGGGACGGGCACAGATACGCAGTATTTT
TRBD1	.	TRBV5-6	TRBJ2-7	CASSLGTGDEQYF	TGTGCCAGCAGCCTAGGGACAGGGGACGAGCAGTACTTC
.	.	TRBV6-1	TRBJ2-3	CASSEGQPGADTQYF	TGTGCCAGCAGTGAGGGACAGCCGGGGGCAGATACGCAGTATTTT
TRBD2	.	TRBV2	TRBJ2-7	CASSEEQGLAGGTSYEQYF	TGTGCCAGCAGTGAAGAGCAGGGACTAGCGGGAGGGACTTCCTACGAGCAGTACTTC
.	.	TRBV5-6	TRBJ1-1	CASSLDRNTEAFF	TGTGCCAGCAGCTTGGACAGGAACACTGAAGCTTTCTTT
.	.	TRBV5-1	TRBJ2-1	CASSSQPSTQGKNYNEQFF	TGCGCCAGCAGCTCCCAACCCAGTACTCAGGGAAAGAACTACAATGAGCAGTTCTTC
.	.	TRBV7-8	TRBJ2-3	CASSLVAGGTDTQYF	TGTGCCAGCAGCTTGGTGGCAGGGGGCACAGATACGCAGTATTTT
.	.	TRBV6-5	TRBJ2-7	CASSYSYDYEQYF	TGTGCCAGCAGTTACTCCTACGACTACGAGCAGTACTTC
TRBD2	.	TRBV4-3	TRBJ2-3	CASSQGLAGYMVTDTQYF	TGCGCCAGCAGCCAAGGACTAGCGGGGTATATGGTCACAGATACGCAGTATTTT
TRBD2	.	TRBV7-9	TRBJ2-1	CASSPRGLAGNEQFF	TGTGCCAGCAGCCCGAGGGGACTAGCGGGAAATGAGCAGTTCTTC
TRBD2	.	TRBV9	TRBJ2-5	CASSGGLAGGVETQYF	TGTGCCAGCAGCGGGGGACTAGCGGGAGGTGTAGAGACCCAGTACTTC